This TCR beta chain was captured by sequencing in a study of blood T cell repertoires in COVID-19. A word on this clone: Other DNA sequences of this sample code for an identical CDR3.

Produced via immunoSEQ multiplex PCR; TCRdb's table is partial and in-frame only. In the table there are 100,000 to 150,000 clones, over 75% of which are singletons. Germline V gives CDR1 SGHTA, CDR2 FQGTGA. The CDR3 has 14 amino acids. V was pared by 5 bases and J by 4 bases, with 5 bases of the junction left unmatched. The clonotype was recovered from a man aged 35-49 years with active or convalescent COVID-19. Sequenced sample: peripheral blood. The V gene is TRBV7-3, the J gene TRBJ1-1, with 9 bases fitting TRBD1. Written as DNA, the CDR3 is TGTGCCAGCAGCCTCGGACAGGGGAGCACTGAAGCTTTCTTT. Translated: CASSLGQGSTEAFF.